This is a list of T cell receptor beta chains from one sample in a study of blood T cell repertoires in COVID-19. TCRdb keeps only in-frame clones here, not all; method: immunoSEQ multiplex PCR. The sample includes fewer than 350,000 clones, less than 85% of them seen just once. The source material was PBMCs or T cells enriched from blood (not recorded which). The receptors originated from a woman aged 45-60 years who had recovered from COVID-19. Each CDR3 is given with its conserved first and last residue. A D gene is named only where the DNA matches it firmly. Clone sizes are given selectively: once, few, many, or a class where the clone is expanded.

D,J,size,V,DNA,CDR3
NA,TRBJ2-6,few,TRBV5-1,TGCGCCAGCAGCACCGGGGGAGGCTCTGGGGCCAACGTCCTGACTTTC,CASSTGGGSGANVLTF
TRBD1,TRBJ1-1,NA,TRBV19,TGTGCCAGTAGTATTACAGGGGATCAGAACACTGAAGCTTTCTTT,CASSITGDQNTEAFF
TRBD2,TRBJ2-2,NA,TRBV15,TGTGCCACCAGCAGAGCTAGCGGGGGAAGGACCGGGGAGCTGTTTTTT,CATSRASGGRTGELFF
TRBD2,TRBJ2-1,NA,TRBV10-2,TGCGCCAGCAGTAAAACTAGCGGGGCCTACAATGAGCAGTTCTTC,CASSKTSGAYNEQFF
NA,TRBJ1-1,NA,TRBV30,TGTGCCTGGACCCAGGTACAGGGCTGGACTGAAGCTTTCTTT,CAWTQVQGWTEAFF
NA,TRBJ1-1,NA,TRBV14,TGTGCCAGCAGCCAAGATGACACCACAGGCGCCCGGGACACTGAAGCTTTCTTT,CASSQDDTTGARDTEAFF
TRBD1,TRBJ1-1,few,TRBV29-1,TGCAGCGTTGGTGCAGGGACAGGGGGAGTAGTCACTGAAGCTTTCTTT,CSVGAGTGGVVTEAFF
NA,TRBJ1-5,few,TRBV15,TGTGCCACCAGCAGAGAAAATGGGGCGGATCAGCCCCAGCATTTT,CATSRENGADQPQHF
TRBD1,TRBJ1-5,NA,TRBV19,TGTGCCAGTAGTCCCACCGGGACAGGGGGCTGGAAGCCCCAGCATTTT,CASSPTGTGGWKPQHF
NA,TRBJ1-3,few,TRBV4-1,TGCGCCAGCAGCCAAGGAGCACGCAGGGGTCTCTCTGGAAACACCATATATTTT,CASSQGARRGLSGNTIYF
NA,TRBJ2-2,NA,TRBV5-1,TGCGCCAGCAGCTTGGGTACAAACACCGGGGAGCTGTTTTTT,CASSLGTNTGELFF
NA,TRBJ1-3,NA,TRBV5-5,TGTGCCAGCAGGATCGGACAGCTGGACACCATATATTTT,CASRIGQLDTIYF
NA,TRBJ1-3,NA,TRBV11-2,TGTGCCAGCAGCCCTCCCGCATCCAGCTCTGGAAACACCATATATTTT,CASSPPASSSGNTIYF
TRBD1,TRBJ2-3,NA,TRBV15,TGTGCCACCAGCAGCCAACCCAGGACAGGGACAGATACGCAGTATTTT,CATSSQPRTGTDTQYF
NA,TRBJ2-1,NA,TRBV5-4,TGTGCCAGCAGCATCTTAGCGGTCTACAATGAGCAGTTCTTC,CASSILAVYNEQFF
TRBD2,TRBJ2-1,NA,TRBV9,TGTGCCAGCGGTCCCCGGGAGGACCACGGATACAATGAGCAGTTCTTC,CASGPREDHGYNEQFF